The clone carrying this T cell receptor beta chain was seen only a few times. Its target is unknown. This record belongs to a study of T-cell reconstitution after alpha-beta-depleted transplantation in children. Losses at the gene ends were 5 bases for V and 2 bases for J; bases not matched to a gene: 9. The CDR3 has 15 amino acids. The V gene's germline CDR1 is DFQATT and CDR2 SNEGSKA (reference sequence). Unique molecular identifiers were incorporated into the prepared TCRbeta library. TCRdb fed the PCR reads into MiXCR, producing one record per CDR3 protein. The sample has around 580,000 distinct CDR3 sequences; roughly 23% are singletons. Points from the study as a whole: Newly produced T cells mostly accounted for T-cell counts and diversity one year post-transplant. High day-60 TCRbeta diversity in some patients came from surviving recipient T cells and thymic progenitors. Reportedly, alpha-beta T cells present about two months post-transplant originated from several hundred expanded clones of graft origin.

Source: PBMCs, mostly from graft donor cells, taken 360 days after TCRalphabeta/CD19-depleted stem cell transplant. The receptor was derived from a boy less than two years old who had a stem cell transplant for acute myeloid leukemia, so the T cells may come from the graft donor. The J gene is TRBJ1-5, the V gene TRBV20-1, with 7 bases lining up with TRBD1. The CDR3 protein is CSAGTDGERNQPQHF. The CDR3 DNA is TGCAGTGCTGGGACAGATGGGGAACGCAATCAGCCCCAGCATTTT.